This T cell receptor beta chain was profiled in a study of blood T cell repertoires in COVID-19. This clone was seen a few times. The repertoire was sequenced with immunoSEQ multiplex PCR; TCRdb's copy has only in-frame clones and lacks some. The sample consists of 150,000 to 200,000 clones, 80% to 85% of them appearing once. The receptor comes from a man between 65 and 80 years old who had been exposed to COVID-19. The sequenced sample was PBMCs or T cells enriched from blood (not recorded which).

The CDR3 here is CASSIDHRTGYGYTF. In DNA form, the CDR3 reads TGTGCCAGTAGTATAGATCATAGGACAGGTTATGGCTACACCTTC. The chain recombines TRBV19 with TRBJ1-2; 7 nucleotides align to TRBD1. Germline CDR1 LNHDA, CDR2 SQIVND (reference sequence). The CDR3 consists of 15 residues. V was pared by 0 bases and J by 5 bases, with 6 bases of the junction left unmatched.